This T cell receptor (beta chain) was found in a study of blood T cell repertoires in COVID-19. Across the study: COVID-19 samples, acute and convalescent, were from the United States, Italy and Spain. T cells, B-cell-depleted T cells, or PBMCs supplied cDNA or gDNA.

Comments on this clone: Other DNA sequences in the same sample also yield this CDR3.

V was pared by 4 bases and J by 3 bases, with 4 bases between. The length of the CDR3 is 11 residues. CDR1 and CDR2 (germline): MDHEN, SYDVKM. As processed by the authors: Nucleated cell counts were estimated from reference gene primer amplification. Only in-frame clones appear in the TCRdb table, and some are missing; sequencing was by immunoSEQ multiplex PCR. Clone size and the V and J calls come from that table; the DNA yielded D and trimming. The sample lists 150,000 to 200,000 clones, around 85% occurring once. This clonotype originated in a man in his sixties or seventies with active or convalescent COVID-19. Sequencing was performed on peripheral blood. J is TRBJ2-7 and V is TRBV28; no firm D call. CDR3 coding DNA: TGTGCCAGCAGTTCGTTCTACGAGCAGTACTTC. It is translated as CASSSFYEQYF.